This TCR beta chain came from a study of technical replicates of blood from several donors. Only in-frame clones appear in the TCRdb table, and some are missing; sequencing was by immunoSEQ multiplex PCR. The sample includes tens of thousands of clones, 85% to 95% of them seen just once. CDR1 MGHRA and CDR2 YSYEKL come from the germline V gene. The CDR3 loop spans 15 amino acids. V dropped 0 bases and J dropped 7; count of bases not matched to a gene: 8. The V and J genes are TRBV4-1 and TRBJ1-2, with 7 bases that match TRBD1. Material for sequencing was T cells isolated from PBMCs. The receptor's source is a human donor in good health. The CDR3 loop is CASSQDPEGAVGYTF. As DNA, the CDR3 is TGCGCCAGCAGCCAAGATCCGGAGGGGGCTGTTGGCTACACCTTC.